The rows below give T cell receptor beta chains drawn from one sample of a study of post-analysis software for immune sequencing data. In TCRdb, the PCR reads were re-called with MiXCR into one record per CDR3 protein. The repertoire includes about 260,000 distinct CDR3 sequences, just over 35% of them detected once, and 4% to 5.5% sits in the top ten. Sequencing was performed on blood. These receptors were taken from a girl between 10 and 17 years old with multiple sclerosis. The CDR3 runs from the conserved cysteine through the conserved F or W. D genes are given only for firm matches. Part of the rows lack a size; the others show once, few, many or a class for expanded clones.

cdr3_aa cdr3_nt v_call d_call j_call clone_size
CASAQGELQPQHF TGTGCCAGCGCCCAGGGAGAGCTTCAGCCCCAGCATTTT TRBV12-3/TRBV12-4 - TRBJ1-5 many
CASSELGTGSVSYGYTF TGTGCCAGCAGTGAATTAGGGACAGGGTCCGTATCGTATGGCTACACCTTC TRBV25-1 TRBD1 TRBJ1-2 many
CAISDRGPPTGELFF TGTGCCATCAGTGACAGGGGGCCACCCACCGGGGAGCTGTTTTTT TRBV10-3 TRBD1 TRBJ2-2 few
CASSQVGLAADTQYF TGTGCCAGCAGCCAAGTGGGACTAGCAGCAGATACGCAGTATTTT TRBV14 TRBD2 TRBJ2-3 many
CASRDRAVTEAFF TGTGCCAGCAGGGACAGGGCAGTTACTGAAGCTTTCTTT TRBV6-1 TRBD1 TRBJ1-1 many
CASSLSLFVRESSEAFF TGTGCCAGCAGCTTAAGTTTATTCGTCAGGGAGAGCTCTGAAGCTTTCTTT TRBV5-5 - TRBJ1-1 few
CASSSRTSSEAFF TGTGCCAGCAGCTCCCGGACGTCGAGTGAAGCTTTCTTT TRBV7-3 - TRBJ1-1 -
CASRGLAVNEQFF TGTGCCAGCCGTGGCTTAGCGGTCAATGAGCAGTTCTTC TRBV27 - TRBJ2-1 many
CSARAIGAGELAKNIQYF TGCAGTGCTAGGGCCATAGGGGCGGGAGAACTGGCCAAAAACATTCAGTACTTC TRBV20-1 TRBD2 TRBJ2-4 -
CASSLAGGPDEQFF TGTGCCAGCAGTCTAGCGGGAGGGCCGGATGAGCAGTTCTTC TRBV28 TRBD2 TRBJ2-1 many
CASRTSGSYNEQFF TGCGCCAGCAGAACTAGCGGCTCCTACAATGAGCAGTTCTTC TRBV5-1 TRBD2 TRBJ2-1 many
CSARRMDVTYEQYF TGCAGTGCTAGAAGGATGGATGTGACCTACGAGCAGTACTTC TRBV20-1 - TRBJ2-7 -
CSATSASGVNEQFF TGCAGTGCCACTAGCGCGAGCGGAGTCAATGAGCAGTTCTTC TRBV20-1 TRBD2 TRBJ2-1 many
CASRKGTGLKFDEQFF TGTGCCAGCAGAAAAGGGACAGGGCTTAAATTCGATGAGCAGTTCTTC TRBV6-2/TRBV6-3 TRBD1 TRBJ2-1 -
CASSLGTAGLAGREQFF TGTGCCAGCAGTTTAGGGACAGCGGGACTAGCGGGACGTGAGCAGTTCTTC TRBV12-3/TRBV12-4 TRBD2 TRBJ2-1 many
CSARDNGLGTEAFF TGCAGTGCTAGAGATAACGGGTTGGGCACTGAAGCTTTCTTT TRBV20-1 - TRBJ1-1 -
CASSPVGSLGRDEQFF TGTGCCAGCAGCCCAGTGGGGAGCCTAGGTAGAGATGAGCAGTTCTTC TRBV11-1 - TRBJ2-1 few
CASSSGGVFTEAFF TGTGCCAGCAGTTCAGGGGGGGTATTCACTGAAGCTTTCTTT TRBV7-6 TRBD1 TRBJ1-1 many
CASSQSTDTQYF TGCGCCAGCAGCCAGAGCACAGATACGCAGTATTTT TRBV11-2 - TRBJ2-3 many
CASSDSRRGINQPQHF TGTGCCAGCAGCGACTCGAGGCGGGGGATCAATCAACCCCAGCATTTT TRBV7-2 - TRBJ1-5 many
CASSRKPSGSYEQYF TGTGCCAGCAGTCGTAAGCCTAGCGGGAGTTACGAGCAGTACTTC TRBV27 TRBD2 TRBJ2-7 many
CTSSGVGGYTF TGTACCAGCAGCGGGGTGGGTGGCTACACCTTC TRBV14 - TRBJ1-2 -